This TCR beta chain was retrieved from a study of cytomegalovirus exposure and HLA in healthy donors. Study at large: Among approximately 400 genotyped donors, 65% to 90% fell in the Caucasian-associated ancestry cluster. Overall study results and limits: It was reported in a later analysis that an Asian-associated ancestry cluster showed fewer N-insertions than the roughly 670-donor mean.

Comments on this clone: Its specificity is not known.

The CDR3 consists of 13 residues. CDR1 and CDR2 from the germline V gene are MNHEY and SMNVEV (reference sequence). With 0 bases removed from V and 3 bases from J, the gap between germline ends came to 6 bases. PCR involved 60 Vbeta and 13 Jbeta primers. Assay used: immunoSEQ multiplex PCR; TCRdb lists only in-frame clones, some missing. The table includes some 250,000 clones, 82% detected once. Sequencing was performed on PBMCs. The chain has TRBV27 and TRBJ2-7; D ambiguous. The receptor was isolated from a woman aged 40 to 55 in good health and CMV-seropositive. CDR3 coding DNA: TGTGCCAGCAGTTTATCTAAATTCTACGAGCAGTACTTC. Translation gives CASSLSKFYEQYF.